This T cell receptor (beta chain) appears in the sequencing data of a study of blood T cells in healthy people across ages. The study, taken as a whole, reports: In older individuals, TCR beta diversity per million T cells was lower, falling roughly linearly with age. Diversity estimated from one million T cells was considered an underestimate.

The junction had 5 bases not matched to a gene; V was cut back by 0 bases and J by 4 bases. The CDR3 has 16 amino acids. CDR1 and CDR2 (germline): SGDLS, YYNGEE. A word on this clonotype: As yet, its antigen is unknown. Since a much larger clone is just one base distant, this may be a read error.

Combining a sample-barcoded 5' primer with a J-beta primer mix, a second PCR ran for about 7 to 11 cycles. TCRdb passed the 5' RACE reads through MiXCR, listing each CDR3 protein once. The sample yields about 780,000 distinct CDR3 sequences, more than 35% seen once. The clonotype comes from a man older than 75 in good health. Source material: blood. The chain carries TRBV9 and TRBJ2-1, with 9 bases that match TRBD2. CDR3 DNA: TGTGCCAGCAGCGTAGGCGGGAGGGTCGGGTACAATGAGCAGTTCTTC. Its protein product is CASSVGGRVGYNEQFF.